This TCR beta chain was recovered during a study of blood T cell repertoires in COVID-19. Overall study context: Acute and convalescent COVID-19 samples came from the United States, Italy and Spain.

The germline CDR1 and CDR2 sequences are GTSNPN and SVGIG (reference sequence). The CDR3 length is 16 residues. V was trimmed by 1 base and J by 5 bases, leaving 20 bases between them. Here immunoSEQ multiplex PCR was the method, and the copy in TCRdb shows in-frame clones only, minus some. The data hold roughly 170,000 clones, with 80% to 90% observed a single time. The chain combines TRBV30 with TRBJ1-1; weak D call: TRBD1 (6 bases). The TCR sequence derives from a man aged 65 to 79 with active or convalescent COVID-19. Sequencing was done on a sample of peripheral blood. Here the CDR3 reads CAWSDKDSSFWTEAFF. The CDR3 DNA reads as TGTGCCTGGAGTGACAAGGACAGTTCCTTTTGGACTGAAGCTTTCTTT. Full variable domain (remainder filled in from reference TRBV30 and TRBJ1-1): SQTIHQWPATLVQPVGSPLSLECTVEGTSNPNLYWYRQAAGRGLQLLFYSVGIGQISSEVPQNLSASRPQDRQFILSSKKLLLSDSGFYLCAWSDKDSSFWTEAFFGQGTRLTVV.